These T cell receptor beta chains were read from a single sample in a study of graft-versus-host responses after intestinal transplantation. Here immunoSEQ multiplex PCR was the method, and the copy in TCRdb shows in-frame clones only, minus some. This table holds 4,000 or so clones, approximately 85% found once. Material: ileum tissue, obtained roughly 660 days after intestinal transplant. These receptors were obtained from a human patient who received an intestinal transplant, so some T cells may come from the graft donor. The CDR3 runs from the conserved cysteine through the conserved F or W. The order of the fields is J gene, V gene, clone size, D gene, CDR3 DNA, CDR3 protein. A D gene is named only where the DNA matches it firmly. The size of a clone is reported for some rows only, either as once, few or many, or as a class for expanded clones.

TRBJ2-2,TRBV12-5,.,TRBD2,TGTGCTAGTGTGAACCGATTACTAGCGGGGCCCGCGAACACCGGGGAGCTGTTTTTT,CASVNRLLAGPANTGELFF
TRBJ2-7,TRBV2,.,.,TGTGCCAGCAGTGTTGCGGCTGCCGGACAGTACTTC,CASSVAAAGQYF
TRBJ1-2,TRBV6-1,.,.,TGTGCCAGCAGCCCCGGGGATGGCTACACCTTC,CASSPGDGYTF
TRBJ2-2,TRBV2,.,TRBD2,TGTGCCAGATCCGGGCCGGGGGGGGACACCGGGGAGCTGTTTTTT,CARSGPGGDTGELFF
TRBJ1-5,TRBV5-1,few,.,TGCGCCAGCAGCGAAGGGACAATTGGCGGGCAGCCCCAGCATTTT,CASSEGTIGGQPQHF
TRBJ1-1,TRBV4-1,.,.,TGCGCCAGCAGCCAAGTGGGGGGTTATCGGGCTTTCTTT,CASSQVGGYRAFF
TRBJ2-5,TRBV15,.,.,TGTGCCACCAGCAGAGAGGGGGTAGGGGAGACCCAGTACTTC,CATSREGVGETQYF
TRBJ1-6,TRBV9,.,.,TGTGCCAGCAGCGAATTCGGAAATTCACCCCTCCACTTT,CASSEFGNSPLHF
TRBJ2-5,TRBV9,.,TRBD1,TGTGCCAGCAGCCCCCTCCCGGACAGGGCATTAGAGACCCAGTACTTC,CASSPLPDRALETQYF
TRBJ1-1,TRBV9,.,.,TGTGCCAGCAGCGTAGATGGGGGGACTGAAGCTTTCTTT,CASSVDGGTEAFF
TRBJ2-2,TRBV4-2,.,TRBD2,TGTGCCAGCAGCCAGGCGACTAGCGGGGGGCCTACCGGGGAGCTGTTTTTT,CASSQATSGGPTGELFF
TRBJ1-5,TRBV15,.,.,TGTGCCACCAGCAGAGATAGGAACACAGGGAGCAATCAGCCCCAGCATTTT,CATSRDRNTGSNQPQHF
TRBJ1-5,TRBV6-5,.,.,TGTGCCAGCAGTGAAAGCAGTTACAATCAGCCCCAGCATTTT,CASSESSYNQPQHF
TRBJ2-3,TRBV7-8,.,.,TGTGCCAGCCTAAGGGTCCTCAGGGGAGTGGGCACAGATACGCAGTATTTT,CASLRVLRGVGTDTQYF
TRBJ1-3,TRBV12-5,.,.,TGTGCTAGTGGTCGCTCCGTAGGGGAAGGTGGAAACACCATATATTTT,CASGRSVGEGGNTIYF
TRBJ2-2,TRBV5-1,.,TRBD1,TGCGCCAGCAGTGGGGGACAGTCGAACACCGGGGAGCTGTTTTTT,CASSGGQSNTGELFF
TRBJ2-2,TRBV7-7,once,.,TGTGCCAGCAGCCCCGTTAAAAACACCGGGGAGCTGTTTTTT,CASSPVKNTGELFF
TRBJ1-6,TRBV6-1,.,TRBD1,TGTGCCAGCAGTGAAGGGGCAGGACAGGGTAATTCACCCCTCCACTTT,CASSEGAGQGNSPLHF
TRBJ2-7,TRBV6-1,few,.,TGTGCCAGCAGTGAGGTAGGGACACGCGAGCAGTACTTC,CASSEVGTREQYF
TRBJ1-5,TRBV5-8,.,.,TGTGCCAGCAGCTTCATGGGAAATCAGCCCCAGCATTTT,CASSFMGNQPQHF
TRBJ1-5,TRBV15,.,.,TGTGCCACCAGCGCAGGGTCGCAACCCCAGCATTTT,CATSAGSQPQHF
TRBJ2-5,TRBV6-5,once,.,TGTGCCAGCAGTTACGGGGTACAAGAGACCCAGTACTTC,CASSYGVQETQYF
TRBJ2-1,TRBV5-4,.,TRBD2,TGTGCCAGCAGCTCCGGGACTAGCGGAACGAATGAGCAGTTCTTC,CASSSGTSGTNEQFF
TRBJ2-3,TRBV6-1,.,.,TGTGCCAGCAGTGAAATTCGGGGTTGGTTGTATCGCGGTACGCAGTATTTT,CASSEIRGWLYRGTQYF
TRBJ1-3,TRBV6-1,few,.,TGTGCCAGCAGGGCCCTCCTGGGAGGAAACACCATATATTTT,CASRALLGGNTIYF
TRBJ2-7,TRBV5-1,.,TRBD2,TGCGCCAGCATGGCTAGCGGGGGTCACGAGCAGTACTTC,CASMASGGHEQYF
TRBJ2-1,TRBV15,.,TRBD2,TGTGCCACCAGCAGCGGGGGGGCTCGTAATGAGCAGTTCTTC,CATSSGGARNEQFF
TRBJ1-1,TRBV19,.,.,TGTGCCAGTAGTATTGGCCCAGCGAACACTGAAGCTTTCTTT,CASSIGPANTEAFF
TRBJ1-6,TRBV6-5,.,.,TGTGCCAGGGACAGCAGCTCACCCCTCCACTTT,CARDSSSPLHF
TRBJ1-3,TRBV30,few,TRBD1,TGTGCCTGGAACAGGGGGCGCGAAAACACCATATATTTT,CAWNRGRENTIYF
TRBJ1-1,TRBV6-4,.,.,TGTGCCAGCAGTCCCGGTGGACCGAACACTGAAGCTTTCTTT,CASSPGGPNTEAFF